This T cell receptor (beta chain) was obtained from a study of CD8 T cells in ankylosing spondylitis. CDR3 length: 17 residues. Trimming at V came to 0 bases and at J to 4 bases, leaving 11 bases not matched to a gene. CDR1 and CDR2 from the germline V gene are SGDLS and YYNGEE. MiXCR, applied by TCRdb to the 5' RACE reads, yields one record per CDR3 protein. The sample gives about 130,000 distinct CDR3 sequences, roughly 15% of which show up once; just under 3% is in the top ten. This clonotype has more than one count but fewer than ten. The material sequenced was blood, either unsorted or a sorted T cell fraction (not recorded which). The chain carries TRBV9 and TRBJ2-5; 8 bases fit TRBD2. The clonotype was recovered from a female donor with ankylosing spondylitis or in good health (not recorded which). The CDR3 DNA follows: TGTGCCAGCAGCGTAGGTTCCGGGGGGGCAATGTTAGAGACCCAGTACTTC. The encoded protein is CASSVGSGGAMLETQYF.